Sequencing of this T cell receptor beta chain was carried out in a study of T cells in Graves' hyperthyroidism and ophthalmopathy (dated by TCRdb to between 2017 and 2020). Context from the whole study: Peripheral blood was sampled at the time of initial diagnosis, prior to any treatment. Once sampling was done, hyperthyroidism patients were given methimazole at a starting dose of 30 mg daily, whereas ophthalmopathy patients were given high-dose intravenous methylprednisolone. The paper describes TCR Vbeta CDR3 sequencing of 135 peripheral blood samples, made up of 43 ophthalmopathy patients, around 73 hyperthyroidism patients and about 17 progressor patients. The roughly 100 discovery patients were randomly split 7:3 into training and test sets. To identify distinguishing TCR V-J signatures, a discovery cohort of about 100 patients was used, comprising some 45 with Graves' ophthalmopathy and around 60 with stable Graves' hyperthyroidism. An independent validation cohort of 18 to 20 hyperthyroidism patients and approximately 15 patients who later progressed to ophthalmopathy tested prospective prediction of ophthalmopathy. The study also compared thyroid tissue and blood T-cell repertoires from roughly 6 Graves' hyperthyroidism patients. The paper's findings and limits, for the study overall: During validation, the model predicted progression to ophthalmopathy a median of around 6 months ahead of onset, with almost 71% sensitivity and around 73% specificity. A 13 V-J signature model separated ophthalmopathy from stable hyperthyroidism, with just over 85% sensitivity and about 81% specificity in cross-validation and 80%/75% in testing. No statistical method was used to fix the sample size in advance, and group allocation was not hidden from the investigators. Most expanded thyroid clonotypes (frequency above 0.001) were also found in blood, which suggests that blood repertoires may mirror thyroid immune responses.

The TCR beta CDR3 regions were amplified from RNA transcripts. For the first round of RT-PCR on the TCR CDR3, the HTBI primer set was used together with the Qiagen OneStep RT-PCR kit. The libraries were constructed in a second round of multiplex PCR and then size-selected and purified. The libraries were sequenced on an Illumina HiSeq2000 using paired-end 100 bp reads. In the authors' own workflow: SOAPnuke was used to process the raw data, with reads discarded if the reads contained adapters or uncalled bases, had a mean Phred below 15, or lacked an exact constant-primer or identifier match. COPE v1.2.5 was used to merge the high-quality paired reads, and each unique nucleotide sequence was defined as a clonotype. Clonotypes were aligned to IMGT TRBV, TRBD and TRBJ reference segments using MiTCR v1.1. The analysis included only V-J combinations with a frequency above 0.0001, which together covered roughly 99% of the repertoires. A TCS score was defined as the ratio between F50 (clonal expansion) and ExV (chaos), using BLOSUM62-based TCRdist between CDR3 peptides within each V-J. Welch's t-statistics and random forest reduced 514 V-J features to about 12, which were used in a naive Bayes classifier (R e1071). The public sequencing data were trimmed at Q25 with fastp and processed into clonotypes with MiXCR by TCRdb, which kept only in-frame beta chains. A single entry per CDR3 protein holds the most common genes and DNA from its merged rows. None of the V and J calls come from the authors' own analysis; TCRdb made them. The sample has 250,000 to 350,000 distinct CDR3 sequences on record, around 17% of them singletons. Approximately 35% of the sample comes from the top ten.

As regards this clonotype: The target of this receptor is not known. The input lacks base qualities; no much larger clone sits a single base away.

The germline V gene encodes CDR1 SGHTA and CDR2 FQGNSA. Spanning cysteine to phenylalanine, the CDR3 consists of 16 amino acids. Just CDR3 DNA is preserved here, 48 bases in frame from base 1. Cut back by 1 base and 6 bases, the V and J ends lie 17 bases apart. Graves' hyperthyroidism was defined as stable when no progression to ophthalmopathy occurred over 18 months of follow-up. Hyperthyroidism patients were newly diagnosed, had a disease duration of under 2 months, and were aged 18 to 65 years. Exclusion was applied to patients with uncontrolled infections, other autoimmune diseases, pregnancy or lactation. Clinical symptoms, serum thyroxine and TRAb, thyroid ultrasound, and orbital computed tomography formed the basis for the diagnoses. Ficoll-Paque density gradient centrifugation was used to isolate PBMCs from under 11 ml of fresh peripheral blood. Trizol reagent was used to extract total RNA, and RNA quality was then checked on an Agilent 2100 Bioanalyzer.

Sample: blood. In this chain, TRBV7-2 is recombined with TRBJ2-3, with the D gene not confidently named. The clonotype comes from a man aged 25 to 40 with Graves' hyperthyroidism. The CDR3 in this case is CASSLVSHGPQDTQYF. The DNA sequence is as follows: TGTGCCAGCAGCTTAGTCTCTCACGGACCACAGGATACGCAGTATTTT.